The rows below give T cell receptor beta chains drawn from one sample of a study of blood T cell repertoires in COVID-19. Libraries were prepared by immunoSEQ multiplex PCR; TCRdb keeps only in-frame clonotypes and omits some of them. Of 150,000 to 200,000 clones listed, around nine tenths were seen once; the top ten hold 4% to 5.5%. Sequenced sample: peripheral blood. These receptors were taken from a human donor in a cohort sampled during active COVID-19. Both conserved end residues are part of each CDR3. D genes are given only for firm matches. Not all rows give a size; the values are once, few, many and, for expanded clones, a class.

CDR3nt	CDR3aa	abundance	j_gene	d_gene	v_gene
TGTGCCAGCAGTAAAAGCGGACTAGCGGGTCTCACAGATACGCAGTATTTT	CASSKSGLAGLTDTQYF	NA	TRBJ2-3	TRBD2	TRBV5-5
TGTGCCAGCAGCGGGTGGACTAGCGGGGGCCAAAATGAGCAGTTCTTC	CASSGWTSGGQNEQFF	once	TRBJ2-1	TRBD2	TRBV9
TGTGCCAGCAGTGGGGCTCGGAATAATTCACCCCTCCACTTT	CASSGARNNSPLHF	few	TRBJ1-6	NA	TRBV2
TGCAGCGGGCTGACTAGTTATGAGCAGTTCTTC	CSGLTSYEQFF	NA	TRBJ2-1	NA	TRBV29-1
TGTGCCAGCAGCTTAGAACAGGCGATGAACACTGAAGCTTTCTTT	CASSLEQAMNTEAFF	NA	TRBJ1-1	NA	TRBV7-8
TGTGCCAGCAGTTACCAGGGACTCACTGAAGCTTTCTTT	CASSYQGLTEAFF	NA	TRBJ1-1	NA	TRBV6-2/TRBV6-3
TGTGCCAGCAGCTTAGATACAGGGCGAGGGGCTTGGGAAAAACTGTTTTTT	CASSLDTGRGAWEKLFF	NA	TRBJ1-4	NA	TRBV11-2
TGTGCCAGCAGTCCAACCGGGACTAGCGAGGCAGATACGCAGTATTTT	CASSPTGTSEADTQYF	NA	TRBJ2-3	TRBD2	TRBV28
TGTGCCAGCTCACCTCTAGCGAGCACAGATACGCAGTATTTT	CASSPLASTDTQYF	NA	TRBJ2-3	NA	TRBV18
TGCAGTGCTAGTCGGGGGGGAGGCGGCAATGAGCAGTTCTTC	CSASRGGGGNEQFF	NA	TRBJ2-1	TRBD2	TRBV20-1
TGTGCCAGCAGATCCCCGGGACAGGGCTCCCTCGAGCAGTACTTC	CASRSPGQGSLEQYF	few	TRBJ2-7	TRBD1	TRBV7-2
TGTGCCAGCAGCCGAGGACTAGCGAGAGAGCAGTACTTC	CASSRGLAREQYF	NA	TRBJ2-7	TRBD2	TRBV7-2
TGTGCCAGCTCACCTTACAGGGACGCCGGGGAGCTGTTTTTT	CASSPYRDAGELFF	NA	TRBJ2-2	NA	TRBV18
TGTGCCAGCAGCTTGGAACAGGTCCCTCGTGCTGGCTACACCTTC	CASSLEQVPRAGYTF	NA	TRBJ1-2	NA	TRBV5-4
TGCGCCAGCAGCCAAGAGAGGGCCGGGGAGCTGTTTTTT	CASSQERAGELFF	NA	TRBJ2-2	NA	TRBV4-3
TGCGCCAGCAGCTTTAGTCCGGGACAGGGGGCACGAGGGGCCAACGTCCTGACTTTC	CASSFSPGQGARGANVLTF	NA	TRBJ2-6	TRBD1	TRBV5-1
TGCGCCAGCAGCTGGGACAGGGTGCTACAAGAGACCCAGTACTTC	CASSWDRVLQETQYF	NA	TRBJ2-5	TRBD1	TRBV5-1
TGCAGTGCTAGTGTCGGGGGGCTGGGTGGCTACACCTTC	CSASVGGLGGYTF	NA	TRBJ1-2	NA	TRBV20-1
TGCGCCAGCAGCCCTCTAGCGGGAGGTGGGAGCACAGATACGCAGTATTTT	CASSPLAGGGSTDTQYF	NA	TRBJ2-3	TRBD2	TRBV5-1
TGCGCCAGCAGCTTGGCCCGGAGCGACCTCGAGCAGTACTTC	CASSLARSDLEQYF	once	TRBJ2-7	NA	TRBV5-1
TGTGCCTGGGGAGGCAGGGCCTTCTCTGGAAACACCATATATTTT	CAWGGRAFSGNTIYF	NA	TRBJ1-3	NA	TRBV30
TGCGCCAGCAGCCCGGGACAGGGTGTCGCTTACGAGCAGTACTTC	CASSPGQGVAYEQYF	NA	TRBJ2-7	TRBD1	TRBV5-1
TGTGCCAGCAGGGTAGCAGGGGCGGCTAATGAAAAACTGTTTTTT	CASRVAGAANEKLFF	once	TRBJ1-4	NA	TRBV7-2
TGTGCCAGCAGCGTAGGGGGGGGACTACAAGAGACCCAGTACTTC	CASSVGGGLQETQYF	NA	TRBJ2-5	TRBD2	TRBV9
TGTGCCAGCAATTCAGGGTCGCATGGCTACACCTTC	CASNSGSHGYTF	NA	TRBJ1-2	NA	TRBV28
TGTGCCAGCAGCTTAGACAGCTCCTACAATGAGCAGTTCTTC	CASSLDSSYNEQFF	NA	TRBJ2-1	NA	TRBV11-1
TGTGCCAGCAGTTACTCGTGGGGGGCAGATACGCAGTATTTT	CASSYSWGADTQYF	NA	TRBJ2-3	NA	TRBV6-2/TRBV6-3
TGCGCCAGCAGCTTGCGAGCATACACTGAAGCTTTCTTT	CASSLRAYTEAFF	NA	TRBJ1-1	NA	TRBV5-1
TGTGCCAGCAGCCAAGGGGGGGGACAGGGGAATCAGCCCCAGCATTTT	CASSQGGGQGNQPQHF	NA	TRBJ1-5	TRBD1	TRBV4-2